The 9 T cell receptor beta chains listed next were all sequenced from one sample in a study of blood T cell repertoires in COVID-19. The data were produced by immunoSEQ multiplex PCR, yet TCRdb's version contains in-frame clones alone and is incomplete. The sample holds more than 150,000 clones, roughly 90% seen once. The specimen was peripheral blood. Receptors originate from a man aged 35 to 55 with acute or convalescent COVID-19.

V and J are TRBV6-2 or TRBV6-3 and TRBJ2-1; 9 bases align to TRBD1. V lost 5 bases to trimming and J lost 4 bases; unmatched junction nucleotides: 12. Germline V gene data show CDR1 as MNHEY and CDR2 as SVGEGT. The CDR3 sequence is 17 residues long. CDR3 coding DNA: TGTGCCAGCAGTCCCGGGACAGGGTACGGGGGGTACAATGAGCAGTTCTTC. It translates to CASSPGTGYGGYNEQFF.

J is TRBJ2-1 and V is TRBV21-1; the table assigns TRBD2, which was not confirmed against the DNA. TRBV21-1 is a pseudogene locus. The CDR3 is 15 residues long. The CDR3, as DNA: TGTGCCAGCATCCACCTAGCGGGGGGGCCTCGTGAGCAGTTCTTC. Amino acids: CASIHLAGGPREQFF.

V usage is TRBV30 and J usage is TRBJ1-2, with a tentative D call TRBD1 (5 bases). The length of the CDR3 is 14 residues. Germline V lookup: CDR1 GTSNPN, CDR2 SVGIG (reference sequence). V was shortened by 1 base and J by 0 bases, with 9 bases between the two germline ends. The CDR3 protein is CAWSGQGTNYGYTF. The CDR3 DNA follows: TGTGCCTGGAGTGGTCAGGGCACTAACTATGGCTACACCTTC.

J is TRBJ1-3 and V is TRBV11-2, with D unresolved. This CDR3 comprises 12 residues. CDR1 and CDR2 from the germline V gene are SGHAT and FQNNGV. Trimming removed 2 bases at V and 8 bases at J, with 7 bases between. The CDR3 region is CASSLLQDTIYF. The DNA for the CDR3 is TGTGCCAGCAGCTTACTGCAGGACACCATATATTTT.

The chain uses TRBV25-1 and TRBJ1-1; D is unclear. The CDR3 totals 14 residues. V shed 5 bases and J shed 1 base, with 11 bases lying between them. Germline assignment: CDR1 MGHDK and CDR2 SYGVNS. The DNA of the CDR3 is TGTGCCAGCAGTAACAACCGGAGGAACACTGAAGCTTTCTTT. Its translation is CASSNNRRNTEAFF.

This clone appeared once. This sequence joins TRBV6-5 and TRBJ1-2, with D possibly matching TRBD1 (6 bases). The CDR3 sequence is 14 residues long. The germline CDR1 and CDR2 sequences are MNHEY and SVGAGI. V dropped 6 bases and J dropped 7 bases, with 18 bases sitting between them. Here the CDR3 DNA reads TGTGCCAGCAGCCCGAGGCTGGGGGCGCGTGGCTACACCTTC. Protein sequence: CASSPRLGARGYTF.

The chain uses TRBV28 and TRBJ1-5, with 12 bases aligning to TRBD1. Looked up from germline, CDR1 is MDHEN and CDR2 is SYDVKM. V lost 7 bases and J lost 6; bases outside the gene matches: 7. This CDR3 has 15 residues. In nucleotides, the CDR3 is TGTGCCAGCACGCCCTGGGACAGGGGGCTTCAGCCCCAGCATTTT. This encodes CASTPWDRGLQPQHF.

The rearrangement links TRBV7-2 to TRBJ2-1; TRBD2 agrees at 7 bases. Germline V gene sequence: CDR1 SGHTA, CDR2 FQGNSA. The CDR3 consists of 15 residues. J was trimmed by 6 bases and V by 2 bases; bases with no gene match: 7. CDR3 protein: CASSLRAGRGNEQFF. CDR3 in DNA: TGTGCCAGCAGCTTAAGGGCAGGGAGGGGCAATGAGCAGTTCTTC. Variable domain in full (rest from reference TRBV7-2 and TRBJ2-1): GAGVSQSPSNKVTEKGKDVELRCDPISGHTALYWYRQSLGQGLEFLIYFQGNSAPDKSGLPSDRFSAERTGGSVSTLTIQRTQQEDSAVYLCASSLRAGRGNEQFFGPGTRLTVL.

The genes are TRBV9 and TRBJ1-1; TRBD1 might be the D (5 bases). The germline V gene has CDR1 SGDLS and CDR2 YYNGEE. There are 14 residues in the CDR3. V was shortened by 0 bases and J by 0 bases, with 6 bases between the two germline ends. The CDR3 DNA reads TGTGCCAGCAGCGTAGCGGGGGTGAACACTGAAGCTTTCTTT. It yields the protein CASSVAGVNTEAFF.